Listed below are T cell receptor beta chains from one sample, sequenced in a study of CD8+ T cells in alopecia areata. Method: immunoSEQ multiplex PCR; TCRdb's copy keeps in-frame clones and lacks some. The sample includes fewer than 250,000 clones, 50% to 70% of them seen just once. This specimen was CD4+ T cells sorted from blood, taken at week 0. The receptors were gathered from a human donor with alopecia areata. CDR3s include the opening cysteine and the closing phenylalanine or tryptophan. The order of the fields is V gene, clone size, CDR3 protein. Some rows mark clone size as missing; the rest say once, few, many or name a class of expanded clone.

v_gene: TRBV19; abundance: -; CDR3aa: CASSMGVGGDYGYTF
v_gene: TRBV5-1; abundance: -; CDR3aa: CASSLTGTNTEAFF
v_gene: TRBV6-6; abundance: -; CDR3aa: CPEKGESSYNEQFF
v_gene: TRBV9; abundance: -; CDR3aa: CASSLPDWYTDTQYF
v_gene: TRBV7-9; abundance: -; CDR3aa: CASSLRGEQYF
v_gene: TRBV10-2; abundance: -; CDR3aa: CASSEGTFSYEQYF
v_gene: TRBV30; abundance: -; CDR3aa: CAWRQAINSPLHF
v_gene: TRBV9; abundance: few; CDR3aa: CASSLSGQGNQPQHF
v_gene: TRBV29-1; abundance: few; CDR3aa: CSVEDPVRPYEQYF
v_gene: TRBV29-1; abundance: few; CDR3aa: CSAGGTQETQYF
v_gene: TRBV5-1; abundance: -; CDR3aa: CASYRGAADTGELFF
v_gene: TRBV6-5; abundance: -; CDR3aa: CASSYSSGSYEQYF
v_gene: TRBV27; abundance: -; CDR3aa: CASSIDGVYGYTF
v_gene: TRBV29-1; abundance: -; CDR3aa: CSVEGERAETQYF
v_gene: TRBV5-4; abundance: -; CDR3aa: CASSLRGGAETQYF
v_gene: TRBV7-9; abundance: -; CDR3aa: CASSVKGTQYF
v_gene: TRBV9; abundance: -; CDR3aa: CASSVATGPNTGELFF
v_gene: TRBV25-1; abundance: -; CDR3aa: CASSPLGFGVLTF
v_gene: TRBV5-1; abundance: -; CDR3aa: CASSLGPKGASTEAFF
v_gene: TRBV2; abundance: -; CDR3aa: CASSRTYEQYF
v_gene: TRBV6-6; abundance: -; CDR3aa: CASSSTRLAFF
v_gene: TRBV30; abundance: -; CDR3aa: CAGGSSGLVGETQYF
v_gene: TRBV5-1; abundance: once; CDR3aa: CASSLTGGSNQPQHF
v_gene: TRBV29-1; abundance: -; CDR3aa: CSVDPGATDTQYF
v_gene: TRBV2; abundance: -; CDR3aa: CASSVGYQPQHF
v_gene: TRBV4-1; abundance: -; CDR3aa: CASSHLAGGPDTQYF
v_gene: TRBV7-2; abundance: -; CDR3aa: CASSFGVDTQYF
v_gene: TRBV7-9; abundance: -; CDR3aa: CASSLDLGSLAGLDTQYF
v_gene: TRBV7-9; abundance: -; CDR3aa: CASSLGTGSNQPQHF
v_gene: TRBV5-1; abundance: -; CDR3aa: CASSLGSWVEGNTEAFF
v_gene: TRBV4-2; abundance: few; CDR3aa: CASSQQTQSSYNSPLHF
v_gene: TRBV6-5; abundance: -; CDR3aa: CASSPGTGKHEQYF
v_gene: TRBV5-6; abundance: -; CDR3aa: CASSSGPYNEQFF
v_gene: TRBV7-3; abundance: -; CDR3aa: CASSLGTGGVRGNEQFF
v_gene: TRBV29-1; abundance: -; CDR3aa: CSAGTALAGYTF
v_gene: TRBV30; abundance: once; CDR3aa: CAWRSGLAGDTQYF
v_gene: TRBV7-9; abundance: -; CDR3aa: CASSSPGQTNTEAFF
v_gene: TRBV7-2; abundance: -; CDR3aa: CASSLPRGQGNYGYTF
v_gene: TRBV4-1; abundance: few; CDR3aa: CASSQDGGLGNQPQHF
v_gene: TRBV14; abundance: -; CDR3aa: CASSPWQGTEAFF
v_gene: TRBV2; abundance: -; CDR3aa: CASSEGRTNTEAFF
v_gene: TRBV7-9; abundance: -; CDR3aa: CASSREGPREKLFF
v_gene: TRBV7-9; abundance: -; CDR3aa: CASRGSNREQFF
v_gene: TRBV25-1; abundance: -; CDR3aa: CASRTQGAYNEQFF
v_gene: TRBV19; abundance: -; CDR3aa: CASLPKQGMNYGYTF
v_gene: TRBV12-5; abundance: -; CDR3aa: CASGLVIPRKPFYEQYF
v_gene: TRBV30; abundance: -; CDR3aa: CAWSVLTGVTYEQYF